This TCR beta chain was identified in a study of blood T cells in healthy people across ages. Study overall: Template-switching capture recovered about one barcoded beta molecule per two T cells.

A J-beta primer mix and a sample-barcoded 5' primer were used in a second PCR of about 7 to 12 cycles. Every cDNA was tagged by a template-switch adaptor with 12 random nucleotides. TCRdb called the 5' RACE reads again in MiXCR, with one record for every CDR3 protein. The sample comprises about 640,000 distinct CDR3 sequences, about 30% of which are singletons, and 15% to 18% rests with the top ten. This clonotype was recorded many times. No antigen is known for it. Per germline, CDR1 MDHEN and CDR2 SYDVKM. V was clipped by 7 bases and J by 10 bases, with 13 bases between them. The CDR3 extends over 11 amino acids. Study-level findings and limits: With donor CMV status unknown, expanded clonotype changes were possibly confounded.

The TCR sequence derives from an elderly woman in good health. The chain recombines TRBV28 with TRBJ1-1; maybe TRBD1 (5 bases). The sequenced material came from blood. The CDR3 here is CASIDRFSAFF. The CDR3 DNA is TGTGCCAGCATCGACAGATTTTCAGCTTTCTTT.